This is a list of T cell receptor beta chains from one sample in a study of blood T cell repertoires in COVID-19. The data were produced by immunoSEQ multiplex PCR, yet TCRdb's version contains in-frame clones alone and is incomplete. This table has approximately 290,000 clones, roughly 87% appearing once. What was sequenced was peripheral blood. The receptors derive from a man younger than 35 with active or convalescent COVID-19. Both conserved end residues are part of each CDR3. D genes are given only for firm matches. Not all rows give a size; the values are once, few, many and, for expanded clones, a class.

clone_size,d_call,v_call,j_call,cdr3_nt,cdr3_aa
few,TRBD1,TRBV6-2/TRBV6-3,TRBJ1-5,TGTGCCAGCAGCCGCGGACAGGACCGACAGCCCCAGCATTTT,CASSRGQDRQPQHF
NA,NA,TRBV9,TRBJ2-1,TGTGCCAGCGGCACGCCCTACAATGAGCAGTTCTTC,CASGTPYNEQFF
NA,NA,TRBV2,TRBJ1-1,TGTGCCAGCGGGACACAGAACACTGAAGCTTTCTTT,CASGTQNTEAFF
NA,TRBD2,TRBV7-9,TRBJ2-7,TGTGCCAGCAGCTTAGGAGGGAGTCGGGGGGATGACTACGAGCAGTACTTC,CASSLGGSRGDDYEQYF
once,TRBD1,TRBV10-3,TRBJ1-1,TGTGCCATCAGTGGGGATCAGGGGGCACTCGCTGAAGCTTTCTTT,CAISGDQGALAEAFF
NA,TRBD2,TRBV3-1/TRBV3-2,TRBJ2-2,TGTGCCAGCAGCCAAGAGCTAGCGGGAGCCACCGGGGAGCTGTTTTTT,CASSQELAGATGELFF
NA,TRBD2,TRBV5-1,TRBJ2-1,TGCGCCAGCAGCCCCGTGGGCACTAGCGGGGGGTTTGATAATGAGCAGTTCTTC,CASSPVGTSGGFDNEQFF
NA,NA,TRBV11-2,TRBJ2-7,TGTGCCAGCAGCAATACTCCCTTAGCGGCGGGAAGGGACGAGCAGTACTTC,CASSNTPLAAGRDEQYF
NA,NA,TRBV4-1,TRBJ2-1,TGCGCCAGCAGCCCAGCAGGGTTGGCCTACAATGAGCAGTTCTTC,CASSPAGLAYNEQFF
NA,TRBD1,TRBV5-1,TRBJ2-5,TGCGCCAGCAGCTTGTATCCCAGGGGGCAAAGGGAGACCCAGTACTTC,CASSLYPRGQRETQYF
NA,NA,TRBV5-1,TRBJ2-3,TGCGCCAGCAGCTCTTCCCGATCACACACAGATACGCAGTATTTT,CASSSSRSHTDTQYF
few,TRBD1,TRBV4-1,TRBJ2-2,TGCGCCAGCAGCCAAGATAGCTGGGACAGGGGCTCCGGGGAGCTGTTTTTT,CASSQDSWDRGSGELFF
NA,TRBD2,TRBV13,TRBJ2-1,TGTGCCAGCAGCTTAGTACTAGCGGGAGTCGATGAGCAGTTCTTC,CASSLVLAGVDEQFF
NA,NA,TRBV7-9,TRBJ2-7,TGTGCCAGCAGCTTCGGAGACTACGAGCAGTACTTC,CASSFGDYEQYF
few,TRBD1,TRBV3-1/TRBV3-2,TRBJ1-6,TGTGCCAGCAGCTCGGGACAGGGGTCTTCACCCCTCCACTTT,CASSSGQGSSPLHF
NA,TRBD2,TRBV10-2,TRBJ2-4,TGCGCCAGCAGTGAGTTTGGGGGGGTGGCCAAAAACATTCAGTACTTC,CASSEFGGVAKNIQYF
NA,TRBD2,TRBV12-5,TRBJ2-5,TGTGCTAGTGCCTATGTAGCGGGGGGCCACGGGACCCAGTACTTC,CASAYVAGGHGTQYF
NA,TRBD1,TRBV13,TRBJ2-1,TGTGCCAGCAGGTCAGGGGGCAATGAGCAGTTCTTC,CASRSGGNEQFF
NA,NA,TRBV15,TRBJ2-7,TGTGCCACCAGCAGAGCCCCAGGGACCTACGAGCAGTACTTC,CATSRAPGTYEQYF
few,TRBD1,TRBV2,TRBJ2-5,TGTGCCAGCAGCCGTGGACAGGGCGGAAGAGAGACCCAGTACTTC,CASSRGQGGRETQYF
NA,NA,TRBV5-1,TRBJ2-5,TGCGCCAGCAGCTTGGCCGTTAGCGGACAAGAGACCCAGTACTTC,CASSLAVSGQETQYF
NA,NA,TRBV19,TRBJ1-2,TGTGCCAGTAGACTCCCGGCTAACTATGGCTACACCTTC,CASRLPANYGYTF
NA,TRBD1,TRBV4-3,TRBJ1-2,TGCGCCAGCAGCCACTCACCGGACAGGGAATATGGCTACACCTTC,CASSHSPDREYGYTF